This TCR beta chain was captured by sequencing in a study of T-cell memory formation after mild COVID-19. TCRdb re-analysed the 5' RACE reads in MiXCR, keeping a single row per CDR3 protein. The sample consists of some 600,000 distinct CDR3 sequences, 15% to 20% of them appearing once. Study-wide results and limits: The finding that pre-infection memory included some responding clones suggested that cross-reactive memory joined.

Note on this clonotype: Its antigen is as yet unknown.

V trimming: 0 bases; J trimming: 8 bases; junction bases outside the gene matches: 3. The CDR3 runs to 14 residues. Germline-derived CDR1 and CDR2 are KGHDR and SFDVKD. This sequence originates from an adult woman who had mild COVID-19 (a few samples of this study predate the infection). Cell type and time point are not known. J is TRBJ1-2 and V is TRBV24-1; 9 bases agree with TRBD1. Source material: PBMCs or a T cell subset sorted from them (not recorded which). CDR3 amino acids: CATSDLTGGRGYTF. The CDR3 bases are TGTGCCACCAGTGATTTGACAGGGGGCAGAGGCTACACCTTC.